The text below deals with one TCR beta chain. One end of the junction fails to match germline, which may point to a read error. This CDR3 is 13 amino acids long. Germline V CDR1 and CDR2: LGHDT, YNNKEL (reference sequence). The source of the sample is a study of Ad26.COV2.S vaccination and SARS-CoV-2 variants. Study-wide context: The vaccine Ad26.COV2.S was put into the muscle once, or twice with 56 days between.

The treatment was: around 19 received Ad26.COV2.S at low or high dose, single or two shots; about five received placebo; per-sample allocation not given. Sampling was performed 63 days after the first vaccine or placebo injection. In Boston, the donor was an adult between 18-55 years of age. The table came from immunoSEQ multiplex PCR; TCRdb's copy has only in-frame clones and leaves some out. The sample has approximately 340,000 clones; 70% to 90% are singletons. This specimen consisted of peripheral blood, obtained in a trial of Ad26.COV2.S vaccine versus placebo. The chain has TRBV3-1 (or the pseudogene TRBV3-2) and TRBJ2-5; 8 bases match TRBD2. The clonotype was recovered from a person between 18 and 59 years old who received the Ad26.COV2.S COVID-19 vaccine or a placebo. The CDR3 region is CATSQRGGETQYF. The CDR3 DNA reads TGTGCCACCAGCCAACGGGGGGGGGAGACCCAGTACTTC.